What follows describes a single T cell receptor (beta chain). The antigen remains unidentified. Over several immunoSEQ plates, each subset's genomic DNA was distributed in even portions. Clones were read by immunoSEQ multiplex PCR, and TCRdb kept only the in-frame ones, dropping some. The data hold about 1,800,000 clones, with about 95% observed a single time. This specimen comes from a study of shared clonotypes between healthy human individuals. Whole-study context: A donor's plate count was three for CD4 naive and three for CD4 memory; CD8 naive had two and CD8 memory one.

V dropped 2 bases and J dropped 2; count of bases not matched to a gene: 5. CDR1 MNHEY and CDR2 SMNVEV come from the germline V gene (reference sequence). CDR3 length: 16 amino acids. Naive CD8 cells lacked CD45RO, underwent positive selection for CCR7 and left out terminally differentiated effector memory CD45RA+ cells. Study-wide results and limits: Naive subsets generally had larger estimated richness than memory subsets.

The J gene is TRBJ2-1, the V gene TRBV27, with 8 nucleotides matching TRBD2. The TCR sequence derives from a man between 18 and 35 years old in good health. Material for sequencing was naive CD8+ T cells sorted from blood. The CDR3 DNA sequence: TGTGCCAGCAGTTTAGCACGGGAGGGCGCCTACAATGAGCAGTTCTTC. Translation: CASSLAREGAYNEQFF.